A single sample gave rise to the 27 T cell receptor beta chains below, sequenced in a study of beta chain features in type 1 diabetes (dated 2018 in TCRdb). The library was generated by the immunoSEQ multiplex PCR assay. The entire isolated RNA was reverse transcribed using the High Capacity cDNA Reverse Transcription Kit, and thus expressed TCRB transcripts were sequenced. TCRdb retrieved this table from immuneACCESS and kept in-frame rearrangements only. Not all clones are present; in checked studies, unresolved V genes account for under half, and no reason is known for the remainder. In all, the sample holds around 44,000 clones, and roughly 50% of those were seen once. The top ten clones comprise 0.25% to 0.3% of the sample. Sequenced: stem cell memory CD4+ T cells from blood. Reading the label with the study, this specimen's cell subset or site is: stem cell-like memory CD4+ T cells. These receptors were collected from a woman in her 30s in good health.

This clone was picked up a small number of times. This chain joins TRBV18 and TRBJ2-7; 9 nucleotides line up with TRBD1. V lost 3 bases to trimming and J lost 3 bases; unmatched junction nucleotides: 12. This CDR3 is built from 17 residues. Germline loops: CDR1 KGHSH, CDR2 LQKENI. The CDR3: CASSPILAGTGIYEQYF. CDR3 DNA sequence: TGTGCCAGCTCACCCATCTTAGCCGGGACAGGGATCTACGAGCAGTACTTC.

The chain employs TRBV7-2 and TRBJ2-5, with 11 nucleotides matching TRBD1. Per germline, CDR1 SGHTA and CDR2 FQGNSA. This CDR3 has 16 amino acids. Trimming at V came to 1 base and at J to 5 bases, leaving 6 bases not matched to a gene. Written as DNA, the CDR3 is TGTGCCAGCAGCTTAGGACCCGGACAGGGGGCTGAGACCCAGTACTTC. This sequence encodes CASSLGPGQGAETQYF.

This sequence joins TRBV2 and TRBJ2-6; D uncertain. Germline V gives CDR1 SNHLY, CDR2 FYNNEI. The CDR3 spans 15 residues. Trimming cost V 6 bases and J 0 bases, with 9 bases left between them. This CDR3 reads CASRATSSGANVLTF. The DNA for the CDR3 is TGTGCCAGCAGGGCAACAAGCTCTGGGGCCAACGTCCTGACTTTC. Combining the CDR3 with reference TRBV2 and TRBJ2-6 gives the whole variable domain EPEVTQTPSHQVTQMGQEVILRCVPISNHLYFYWYRQILGQKVEFLVSFYNNEISEKSEIFDDQFSVERPDGSNFTLKIRSTKLEDSAMYFCASRATSSGANVLTFGAGSRLTVL.

This sequence joins TRBV7-8 and TRBJ2-1; 9 bases map to TRBD2. V lost 5 bases, J lost 9 bases, and 8 bases stayed unmatched. CDR3 length equals 14 residues. Germline V lookup: CDR1 SGHVS, CDR2 FQNEAQ. The DNA for the CDR3 is TGTGCCAGCAGCGTCGGCGGGAGGGGGGTTGAGCAGTTCTTC. This encodes CASSVGGRGVEQFF. Supplemented by reference TRBV7-8 and TRBJ2-1, the full variable domain reads GAGVSQSPRYKVAKRGQDVALRCDPISGHVSLFWYQQALGQGPEFLTYFQNEAQLDKSGLPSDRFFAERPEGSVSTLKIQRTQQEDSAVYLCASSVGGRGVEQFFGPGTRLTVL.

V gene TRBV6-5 combines with J gene TRBJ1-1, with D possibly TRBD1 on 6 matching bases. The CDR3 extends over 14 amino acids. CDR1 and CDR2 (germline): MNHEY, SVGAGI. Trimming took 5 bases from V and 1 from J, leaving 11 bases between them. CDR3 loop: CASSLDRRNTEAFF. CDR3 bases: TGTGCCAGCAGTCTCGACAGGCGGAACACTGAAGCTTTCTTT.

The V and J genes are TRBV19 and TRBJ2-1; 11 bases are shared with TRBD2. The CDR3 sequence is 16 residues long. J gave up 9 bases and V 1 base, and 8 bases lay outside the gene matches. The germline gives CDR1 LNHDA, CDR2 SQIVND (reference sequence). CDR3 in amino acids: CASSIGRTSGSSEQFF. The DNA of the CDR3 is TGTGCCAGTAGTATAGGTCGCACTAGCGGGAGTTCTGAGCAGTTCTTC.

About this clone: Other nucleotide sequences from this sample produce the same CDR3. V usage is TRBV6-5 and J usage is TRBJ2-1, with TRBD2 matching over 8 bases. The junction had 8 bases not matched to a gene; V was cut back by 8 bases and J by 8 bases. The CDR3 loop spans 13 amino acids. Germline loops: CDR1 MNHEY, CDR2 SVGAGI. DNA for the CDR3: TGTGCCAGCTTCGCGGGAGGCGGCTATGAGCAGTTCTTC. It is translated as CASFAGGGYEQFF.

V is TRBV28 and J is TRBJ1-1, with TRBD1 matching 10 bases. J gave up 4 bases and V 7 bases, and 15 bases lay outside the gene matches. The CDR3 totals 17 residues. Germline CDR1 is MDHEN and CDR2 is SYDVKM. The CDR3: CASTPPRQGALGTEAFF. The DNA for the CDR3 is TGTGCCAGCACCCCCCCGAGACAGGGGGCCCTCGGCACTGAAGCTTTCTTT.

The chain links TRBV5-1 to TRBJ2-6, with D possibly being TRBD2 (5 bases). Germline CDR1 is SGHRS and CDR2 is YFSETQ. The CDR3 has 15 residues. V dropped 0 bases and J dropped 4 bases, with 8 bases sitting between them. The CDR3 DNA reads TGCGCCAGCAGCTTGGTTGGAGGAGGGGCCAACGTCCTGACTTTC. Translation gives CASSLVGGGANVLTF.

This clone turned up a few times. This chain joins TRBV27 and TRBJ1-5; D remains unclear. Looked up from germline, CDR1 is MNHEY and CDR2 is SMNVEV (reference sequence). V lost 4 bases to trimming and J lost 1 base, with 17 bases between them. The CDR3 runs to 17 residues. The CDR3 DNA reads as TGTGCCAGCAGTTCAATTGGCCTGCGGGTGAGCAATCAGCCCCAGCATTTT. Encoded protein: CASSSIGLRVSNQPQHF.

The chain employs TRBV4-3 and TRBJ1-6; D remains ambiguous. In germline, CDR1 is LGHNA, CDR2 YSLEER. Trimming pared 0 bases from V and 8 bases from J, leaving 11 bases between. The CDR3 length is 15 residues. CDR3: CASSQETREDSPLHF. CDR3 coding DNA: TGCGCCAGCAGCCAAGAGACAAGGGAGGATTCACCCCTCCACTTT.

In this sample, this clone turned up a few times. The CDR3 sequence: CASSLDSYQPQHF. The CDR3 bases are TGTGCCAGCAGCTTGGACAGTTATCAGCCCCAGCATTTT. The V call is TRBV7-2, the J call TRBJ1-5, with a possible D match to TRBD1 (6 bases). The V gene's germline CDR1 is SGHTA and CDR2 FQGNSA. The CDR3 runs to 13 residues. V lost 3 bases and J lost 5, with 8 bases in between.

The gene calls are TRBV15 and TRBJ2-3, with a tentative D call TRBD2 (5 bases). The CDR3 is made up of 16 amino acids. V lost 5 bases and J 3 bases, leaving 18 bases between the germline ends. Germline-derived CDR1 and CDR2 are LNHNV and YYDKDF (reference sequence). The CDR3 protein is CATSGRLQAITDTQYF. DNA of the CDR3: TGTGCCACCAGCGGCCGACTACAAGCGATAACAGATACGCAGTATTTT. The full variable domain, rest sourced from reference TRBV15 and TRBJ2-3, is DAMVIQNPRYQVTQFGKPVTLSCSQTLNHNVMYWYQQKSSQAPKLLFHYYDKDFNNEADTPDNFQSRRPNTSFCFLDIRSPGLGDTAMYLCATSGRLQAITDTQYFGPGTRLTVL.

The rearrangement uses TRBV18 and TRBJ2-7; no definite D call. The CDR3 covers 12 residues. Deletions cut 3 bases from V and 3 bases from J, with 6 bases between. Germline CDR1 KGHSH, CDR2 LQKENI. The CDR3 bases are TGTGCCAGCTCACCCCAGGACTACGAGCAGTACTTC. It specifies CASSPQDYEQYF.

The chain carries TRBV7-2 and TRBJ2-7; 9 nucleotides match TRBD2. Germline CDR1 reads SGHTA; CDR2 reads FQGNSA. CDR3 size: 15 residues. V gave up 6 bases and J gave up 3 bases; unmatched junction bases: 9. CDR3 residues: CASRYVGSGSYEQYF. DNA for the CDR3: TGTGCCAGCAGGTACGTCGGTAGCGGGAGCTACGAGCAGTACTTC.

This sequence joins TRBV9 and TRBJ2-1; the D gene is possibly TRBD2 (5 bases). This CDR3 has 15 amino acids. CDR1 is SGDLS and CDR2 is YYNGEE in the germline V gene. The V end was cut by 1 base, the J end by 6 bases, with 14 bases between. The CDR3 sequence is CASSVTSGSLNEQFF. The DNA of the CDR3 is TGTGCCAGCAGCGTAACTAGTGGGAGCCTCAATGAGCAGTTCTTC.

The chain recombines TRBV7-3 with TRBJ2-1; 11 nucleotides match TRBD2. The CDR3 loop spans 15 amino acids. Per the germline V gene, CDR1 is SGHTA and CDR2 is FQGTGA. V shed 4 bases and J 4 bases; nucleotides not matched to a gene: 3. The CDR3, as DNA: TGTGCCAGCAGCTCCAGACTAGCGGGGTACAATGAGCAGTTCTTC. Its protein is CASSSRLAGYNEQFF. The full variable domain, completed using reference TRBV7-3 and TRBJ2-1, is GAGVSQTPSNKVTEKGKYVELRCDPISGHTALYWYRQSLGQGPEFLIYFQGTGAADDSGLPNDRFFAVRPEGSVSTLKIQRTERGDSAVYLCASSSRLAGYNEQFFGPGTRLTVL.

The gene calls are TRBV18 and TRBJ1-2; a possible D gene is TRBD1 (5 bases). Germline CDR1 KGHSH, CDR2 LQKENI. The germline V and J ends were trimmed by 3 bases and 3 bases, with 14 bases remaining between them. There are 15 residues in the CDR3. The CDR3 loop reads CASSPGRGGDYGYTF. Here the CDR3 DNA reads TGTGCCAGCTCACCGGGAAGGGGTGGCGACTATGGCTACACCTTC.

For the CDR3, the DNA is TGTGCCATCAGTGATGCTGGCGGCACCGGGGAGCTGTTTTTT. Translating it yields CAISDAGGTGELFF. This chain uses TRBV10-3 with TRBJ2-2; the D is unclear. The germline CDR1 and CDR2 sequences are ENHRY and SYGVKD. Trimming shortened V by 3 bases and J by 4 bases, and 9 bases separated the two germline ends. The CDR3 is made up of 14 amino acids.

This clone has only a few counts. V is TRBV4-1 and J is TRBJ1-1; perhaps TRBD1 as D (6 bases). Per germline, CDR1 MGHRA and CDR2 YSYEKL. V lost 3 bases and J 6 bases, leaving 26 bases between the germline ends. The CDR3 totals 18 residues. The CDR3 region is CASSQMDTGIGSGSEAFF. CDR3 in DNA: TGCGCCAGCAGCCAGATGGACACAGGGATTGGAAGTGGCTCTGAAGCTTTCTTT.

This clone appeared once. The chain employs TRBV5-5 and TRBJ2-1, with 8 bases aligning to TRBD2. V was pared by 0 bases and J by 4 bases, with 3 bases of the junction left unmatched. The CDR3 runs 15 residues. Germline-derived CDR1 and CDR2 are SGHKS and YYEKEE (reference sequence). The CDR3 region has the DNA TGTGCCAGCAGCTTGGGGGTAGCGGGGTACAATGAGCAGTTCTTC. This encodes CASSLGVAGYNEQFF.

This clone was found a few times. The chain couples TRBV5-4 to TRBJ2-1, with D perhaps matching TRBD2 (9 bases). V shed 4 bases and J shed 4 bases, with 24 bases lying between them. This CDR3 contains 18 residues. Germline V lookup: CDR1 SGHNT, CDR2 YYREEE (reference sequence). In DNA form, the CDR3 reads TGTGCCAGCAGCCCGGGACAGGCTCTAGCGGGGATATACAATGAGCAGTTCTTC. It translates to CASSPGQALAGIYNEQFF.

V is TRBV12-5 and J is TRBJ2-1, with D possibly being TRBD1 (5 bases). The germline gives CDR1 LGHNT, CDR2 FRNRAP. V dropped 2 bases and J dropped 3 bases, with 23 bases sitting between them. There are 19 residues in the CDR3. DNA for the CDR3: TGTGCTAGTGGTTTGCGCCCCTTGCTGGGGCCCAATTACTACAATGAGCAGTTCTTC. Encoded protein: CASGLRPLLGPNYYNEQFF. The entire variable domain, with the rest obtained from reference TRBV12-5 and TRBJ2-1, is as follows: DARVTQTPRHKVTEMGQEVTMRCQPILGHNTVFWYRQTMMQGLELLAYFRNRAPLDDSGMPKDRFSAEMPDATLATLKIQPSEPRDSAVYFCASGLRPLLGPNYYNEQFFGPGTRLTVL.

The chain uses TRBV14 and TRBJ2-3; possible D gene TRBD2, 6 bases. The CDR3 is made up of 15 amino acids. In germline, CDR1 is SGHDN, CDR2 FVKESK. Trimming removed 0 bases at V and 5 bases at J, with 12 bases between. The CDR3 region has the DNA TGTGCCAGCAGCCAAGATCCGGGAGCGGGAGATACGCAGTATTTT. Translation: CASSQDPGAGDTQYF.

V usage is TRBV29-1 and J usage is TRBJ2-5, with TRBD2 identical over 13 bases. Looked up from germline, CDR1 is SQVTM and CDR2 is ANQGSEA. The CDR3 runs 16 residues. With V trimmed by 6 bases and J by 4 bases, 11 bases remained unmatched. The CDR3 DNA sequence: TGCAGCGTGCTCGGACTAGCGGGAGCGCGACGAGAGACCCAGTACTTC. Translating gives CSVLGLAGARRETQYF.

The V call is TRBV4-2, the J call TRBJ1-1; a possible D gene is TRBD1 (5 bases). The germline V and J ends were trimmed by 1 base and 6 bases, with 6 bases remaining between them. CDR3 length equals 12 residues. Germline V gene sequence: CDR1 LGHNA, CDR2 YNFKEQ. CDR3 protein: CASSQGGAEAFF. The CDR3 nucleotides read TGTGCCAGCAGCCAAGGGGGCGCTGAAGCTTTCTTT.

This clone was counted a few times. This rearrangement joins TRBV15 to TRBJ2-1; D gene unclear. CDR1 is LNHNV, CDR2 YYDKDF, per germline (reference sequence). CDR3 length equals 12 residues. Trimming pared 0 bases from V and 7 bases from J, leaving 4 bases between. Written as DNA, the CDR3 is TGTGCCACCAGCAGAGATGTAAATGAGCAGTTCTTC. Encoded protein: CATSRDVNEQFF.